The clone carrying this TCR beta chain has a handful of counts. This sample was included in a study of cytomegalovirus exposure and HLA in healthy donors. Study background: The Caucasian-associated ancestry cluster contained 81% of the approximately 400 genotyped donors.

Primers for the PCR totalled 60 Vbeta and 13 Jbeta. The assay was immunoSEQ multiplex PCR, and TCRdb's table has in-frame clones only and misses some. The table has about 140,000 clones, roughly 70% seen once. Trimming removed 2 bases from V and 5 bases from J, with 10 bases in between. The germline gives CDR1 SEHNR, CDR2 FQNEAQ (reference sequence). The CDR3 runs 13 residues. This receptor was obtained from a man younger than 40 in good health and CMV-seropositive. The sample comprised PBMCs. The rearrangement joins TRBV7-9 to TRBJ2-7; a possible D gene is TRBD2 (5 bases). DNA of the CDR3: TGTGCCAGCAGCTTATTTTCGGGGAACGAGCAGTACTTC. It encodes CASSLFSGNEQYF.